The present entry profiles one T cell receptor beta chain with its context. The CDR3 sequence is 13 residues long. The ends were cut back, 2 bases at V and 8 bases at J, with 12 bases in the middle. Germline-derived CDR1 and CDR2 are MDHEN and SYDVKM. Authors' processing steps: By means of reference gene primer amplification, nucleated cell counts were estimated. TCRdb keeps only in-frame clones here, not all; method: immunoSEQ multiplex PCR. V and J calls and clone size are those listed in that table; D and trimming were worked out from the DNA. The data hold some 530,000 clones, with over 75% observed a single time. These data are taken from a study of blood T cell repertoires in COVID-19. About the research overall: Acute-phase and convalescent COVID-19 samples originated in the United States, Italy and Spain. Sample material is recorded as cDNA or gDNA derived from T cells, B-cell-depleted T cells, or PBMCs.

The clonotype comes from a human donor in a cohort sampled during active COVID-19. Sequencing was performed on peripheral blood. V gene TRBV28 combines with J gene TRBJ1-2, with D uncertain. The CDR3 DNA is TGTGCCAGCAGTTTAGGCCCTCCGGGAGGCTACACCTTC. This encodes CASSLGPPGGYTF.